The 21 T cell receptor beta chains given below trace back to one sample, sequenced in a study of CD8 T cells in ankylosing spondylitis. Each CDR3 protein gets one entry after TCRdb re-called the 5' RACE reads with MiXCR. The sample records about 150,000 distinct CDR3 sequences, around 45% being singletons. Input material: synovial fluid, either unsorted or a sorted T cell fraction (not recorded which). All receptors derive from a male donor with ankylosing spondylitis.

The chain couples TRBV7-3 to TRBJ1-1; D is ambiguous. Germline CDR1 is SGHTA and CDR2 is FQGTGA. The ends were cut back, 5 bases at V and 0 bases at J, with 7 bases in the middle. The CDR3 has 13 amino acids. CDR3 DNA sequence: TGTGCCAGCAGCGCCCGGGTGAACACTGAAGCTTTCTTT. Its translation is CASSARVNTEAFF.

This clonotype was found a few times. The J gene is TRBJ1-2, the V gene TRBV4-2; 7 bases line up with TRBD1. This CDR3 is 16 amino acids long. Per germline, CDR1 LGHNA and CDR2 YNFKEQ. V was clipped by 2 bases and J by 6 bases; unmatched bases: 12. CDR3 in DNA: TGTGCCAGCAGCCAAAGAGGGGGCCGAGGGGCCAATGGCTACACCTTC. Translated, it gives CASSQRGGRGANGYTF.

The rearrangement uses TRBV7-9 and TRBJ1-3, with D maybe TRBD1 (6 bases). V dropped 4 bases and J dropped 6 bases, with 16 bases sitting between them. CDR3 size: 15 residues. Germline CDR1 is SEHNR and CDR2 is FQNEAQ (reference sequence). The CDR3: CASSSKQGYENTIYF. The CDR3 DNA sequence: TGTGCCAGCAGCTCCAAACAGGGATATGAAAACACCATATATTTT.

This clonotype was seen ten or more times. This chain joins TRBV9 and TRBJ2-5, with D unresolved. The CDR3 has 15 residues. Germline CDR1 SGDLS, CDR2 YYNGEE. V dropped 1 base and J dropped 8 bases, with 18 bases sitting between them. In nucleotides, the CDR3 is TGTGCCAGCAGCGTAACCAGAGATAGCTGGGGAACCCAGTACTTC. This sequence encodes CASSVTRDSWGTQYF.

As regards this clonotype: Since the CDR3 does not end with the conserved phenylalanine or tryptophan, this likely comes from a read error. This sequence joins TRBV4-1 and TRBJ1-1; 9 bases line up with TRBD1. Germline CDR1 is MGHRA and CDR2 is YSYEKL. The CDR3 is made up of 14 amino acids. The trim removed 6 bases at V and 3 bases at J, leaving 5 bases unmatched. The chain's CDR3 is CASRIDRGDTEAFL. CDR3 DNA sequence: TGCGCCAGCAGGATAGACAGGGGGGACACTGAAGCTTTCTTA.

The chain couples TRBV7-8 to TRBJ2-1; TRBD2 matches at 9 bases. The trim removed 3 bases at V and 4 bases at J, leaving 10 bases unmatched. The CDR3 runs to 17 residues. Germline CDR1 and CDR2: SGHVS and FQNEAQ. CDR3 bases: TGTGCCAGCAGCTTGACTAGCGGTCCTTACCCTTACAATGAGCAGTTCTTC. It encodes CASSLTSGPYPYNEQFF.

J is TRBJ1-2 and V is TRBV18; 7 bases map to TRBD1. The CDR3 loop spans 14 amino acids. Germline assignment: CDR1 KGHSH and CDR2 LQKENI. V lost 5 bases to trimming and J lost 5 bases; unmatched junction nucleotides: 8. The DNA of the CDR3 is TGTGCCAGCTCATACAGGGGCGCGGTTTATGGCTACACCTTC. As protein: CASSYRGAVYGYTF.

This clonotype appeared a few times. The CDR3 DNA follows: TGTGCCAGCACTCCGAATAACCAAGAGACCCAGTACTTC. It translates to CASTPNNQETQYF. V is TRBV28 and J is TRBJ2-5, with no clear D. Looked up from germline, CDR1 is MDHEN and CDR2 is SYDVKM. This CDR3 contains 13 residues. Trimming took 7 bases from V and 0 from J, leaving 9 bases between them. Looking up the rest from reference TRBV28 and TRBJ2-5 gives the full variable domain: DVKVTQSSRYLVKRTGEKVFLECVQDMDHENMFWYRQDPGLGLRLIYFSYDVKMKEKGDIPEGYSVSREKKERFSLILESASTNQTSMYLCASTPNNQETQYFGPGTRLLVL.

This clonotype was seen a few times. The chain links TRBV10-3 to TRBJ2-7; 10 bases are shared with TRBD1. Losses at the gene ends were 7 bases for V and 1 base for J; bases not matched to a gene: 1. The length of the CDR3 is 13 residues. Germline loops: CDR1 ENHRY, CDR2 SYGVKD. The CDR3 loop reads CAIMGQGSYEQYF. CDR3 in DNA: TGTGCCATCATGGGACAGGGGTCCTACGAGCAGTACTTC.

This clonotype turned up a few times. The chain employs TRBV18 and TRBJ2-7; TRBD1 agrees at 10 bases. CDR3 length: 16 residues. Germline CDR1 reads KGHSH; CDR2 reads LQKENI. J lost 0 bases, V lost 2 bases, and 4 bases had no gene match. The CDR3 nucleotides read TGTGCCAGCTCACCAAGGGACAGGGGCCACTCCTACGAGCAGTACTTC. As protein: CASSPRDRGHSYEQYF.

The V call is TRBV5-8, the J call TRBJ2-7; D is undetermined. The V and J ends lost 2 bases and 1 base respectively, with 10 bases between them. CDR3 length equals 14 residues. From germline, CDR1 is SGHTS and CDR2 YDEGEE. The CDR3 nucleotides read TGTGCCAGCAGCTTTGCGTGGTTTTCCTACGAGCAGTACTTC. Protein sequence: CASSFAWFSYEQYF.

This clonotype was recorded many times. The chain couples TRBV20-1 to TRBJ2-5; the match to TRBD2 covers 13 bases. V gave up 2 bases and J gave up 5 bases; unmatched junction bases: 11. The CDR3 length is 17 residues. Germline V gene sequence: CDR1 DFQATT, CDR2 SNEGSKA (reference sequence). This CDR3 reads CSARTETSGRVWETQYF. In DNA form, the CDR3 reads TGCAGTGCTAGAACCGAAACTAGCGGGAGGGTGTGGGAGACCCAGTACTTC.

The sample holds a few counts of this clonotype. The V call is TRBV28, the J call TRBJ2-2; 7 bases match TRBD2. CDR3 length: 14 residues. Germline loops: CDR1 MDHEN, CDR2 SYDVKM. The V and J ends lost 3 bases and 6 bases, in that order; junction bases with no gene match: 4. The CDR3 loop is CASSFWDYPGELFF. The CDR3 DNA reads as TGTGCCAGCAGTTTTTGGGACTACCCCGGGGAGCTGTTTTTT.

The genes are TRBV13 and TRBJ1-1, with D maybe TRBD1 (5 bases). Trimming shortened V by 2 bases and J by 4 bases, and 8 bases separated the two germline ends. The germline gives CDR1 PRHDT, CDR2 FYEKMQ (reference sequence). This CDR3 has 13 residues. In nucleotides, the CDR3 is TGTGCCAGCAGCTTAAGGGGACCCACTGAAGCTTTCTTT. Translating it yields CASSLRGPTEAFF.

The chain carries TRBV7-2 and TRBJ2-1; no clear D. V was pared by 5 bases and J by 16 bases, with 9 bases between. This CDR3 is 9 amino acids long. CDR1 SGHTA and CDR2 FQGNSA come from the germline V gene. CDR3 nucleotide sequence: TGTGCCAGCAGCCCACGCCTCTTCTTC. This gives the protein CASSPRLFF.

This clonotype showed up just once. The CDR3 spells CASSPKEGTGGDQNPGANVLTF. CDR3 coding DNA: TGTGCCAGCTCACCCAAGGAAGGAACAGGGGGCGATCAGAACCCTGGGGCCAACGTCCTGACTTTC. The chain links TRBV18 to TRBJ2-6; 9 nucleotides line up with TRBD1. The trim removed 3 bases at V and 2 bases at J, leaving 20 bases unmatched. CDR3 length equals 22 residues. The germline gives CDR1 KGHSH, CDR2 LQKENI.

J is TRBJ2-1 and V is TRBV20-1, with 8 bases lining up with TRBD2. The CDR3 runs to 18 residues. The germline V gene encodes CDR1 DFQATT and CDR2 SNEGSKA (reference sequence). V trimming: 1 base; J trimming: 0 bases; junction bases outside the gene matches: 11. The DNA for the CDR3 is TGCAGTGCTAGAGTTTTCGGGAGGGCCTGGAACTCCTACAATGAGCAGTTCTTC. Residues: CSARVFGRAWNSYNEQFF.

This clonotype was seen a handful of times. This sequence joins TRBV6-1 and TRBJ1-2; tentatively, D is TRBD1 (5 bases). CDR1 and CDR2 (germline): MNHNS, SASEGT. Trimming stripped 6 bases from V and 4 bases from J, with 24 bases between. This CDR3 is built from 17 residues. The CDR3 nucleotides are TGTGCCAGCAGCCTCATCTTGGCAGGGCAAATCCTCTATGGCTACACCTTC. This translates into CASSLILAGQILYGYTF.

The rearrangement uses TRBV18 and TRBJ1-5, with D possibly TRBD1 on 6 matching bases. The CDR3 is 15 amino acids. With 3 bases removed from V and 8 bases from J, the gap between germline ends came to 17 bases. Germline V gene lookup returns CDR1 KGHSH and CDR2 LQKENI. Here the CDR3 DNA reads TGTGCCAGCTCACCCGGACAGACACCCAGTAAGCCCCAGCATTTT. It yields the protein CASSPGQTPSKPQHF.

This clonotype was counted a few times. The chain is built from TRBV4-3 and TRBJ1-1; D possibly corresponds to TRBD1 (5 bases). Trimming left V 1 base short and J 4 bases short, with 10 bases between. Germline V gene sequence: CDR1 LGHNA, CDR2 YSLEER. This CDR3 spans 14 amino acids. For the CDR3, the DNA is TGCGCCAGCAGCCAAGGGGGGTTGGGCACTGAAGCTTTCTTT. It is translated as CASSQGGLGTEAFF.

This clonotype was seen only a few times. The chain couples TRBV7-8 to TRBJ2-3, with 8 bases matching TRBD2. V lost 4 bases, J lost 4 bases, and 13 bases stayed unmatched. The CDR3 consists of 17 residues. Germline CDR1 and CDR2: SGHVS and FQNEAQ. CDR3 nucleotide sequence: TGTGCCAGCAGCTCCCCGACGTGGAGCGGGAGAGCAGATACGCAGTATTTT. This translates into CASSSPTWSGRADTQYF.